The clone carrying this TCR beta chain occurred once. In the same sample, other DNA sequences code for this CDR3. This CDR3 is 10 amino acids long. The germline CDR1 and CDR2 sequences are LNHDA and SQIVND (reference sequence). V gave up 9 bases and J gave up 8 bases, with 8 bases separating them. Naive CD8 cells lacked CD45RO, underwent positive selection for CCR7 and left out terminally differentiated effector memory CD45RA+ cells. Generated by immunoSEQ multiplex PCR, the TCRdb table keeps only in-frame clones and is missing some. Of around 1.9 million clones listed, 85% to 95% were seen once; the top ten hold 1.5% to 2%. This sample was included in a study of shared clonotypes between healthy human individuals. For the study at large: A donor's plate count was three for CD4 naive and three for CD4 memory; CD8 naive had two and CD8 memory one.

The source is a man between 18 and 35 years old in good health. Some clones in this sample may be carry-over from other donors' samples. Sequencing input: naive CD8+ T cells from PBMCs. The chain uses TRBV19 and TRBJ2-1, with D maybe TRBD1 (6 bases). The CDR3 DNA is TGTGCCAGCAGGGGTCATGAGCAGTTCTTC. Protein product: CASRGHEQFF.